This entry lists 30 T cell receptor beta chains sequenced from one sample in a study of regulatory T cells in long-lasting Graves disease. With iRepertoire HTBI primers and Arm-PCR of CDR3 regions, TCR beta libraries were built. TCRdb re-analysed the multiplex PCR reads in MiXCR, keeping a single row per CDR3 protein. The repertoire holds roughly 470,000 distinct CDR3 sequences, with less than 25% as singletons. As for time point: persistent/refractory GD, antithyroid drugs over 5 years with positive TRAb. The authors made the TCR library using RNA they extracted from PBMCs. Here the sequenced sample was peripheral blood mononuclear cells (PBMCs), taken when the disease was refractory, from a patient treated with antithyroid drugs. The receptors come from a female donor with Graves disease.

This clonotype was seen a few times. DNA for the CDR3: TGTGCCATCAGTGAGGGACTCGGGAAGGAGCAGTACTTC. It translates to CAISEGLGKEQYF. The rearrangement joins TRBV10-3 to TRBJ2-7, with a tentative D call TRBD2 (5 bases). The CDR3 runs 13 residues. Germline V gene data show CDR1 as ENHRY and CDR2 as SYGVKD. V was shortened by 2 bases and J by 7 bases, with 12 bases between the two germline ends.

This clonotype was recorded at least ten times. This chain links TRBV11-1 with TRBJ2-7; D tentatively fits TRBD1 or TRBD2 (6 bases each). Germline CDR1 is SGHAT and CDR2 is FQDESV (reference sequence). Trimming left V 5 bases short and J 2 bases short, with 19 bases between. This CDR3 comprises 16 residues. The CDR3 coding sequence is TGTGCCAGCAGCCACGGTCGGGGGCGAACGCCCTACGAGCAGTACTTC. Protein sequence: CASSHGRGRTPYEQYF.

The rearrangement links TRBV29-1 to TRBJ2-5; D unclear. The V gene lost 4 bases and the J gene lost 5 bases, with 17 bases spanning the gap. Looked up from germline, CDR1 is SQVTM and CDR2 is ANQGSEA. The CDR3 totals 14 residues. This CDR3 is CSVAVTLGSETQYF. In nucleotides, the CDR3 is TGCAGCGTTGCCGTCACCCTAGGGTCGGAGACCCAGTACTTC.

This clonotype has ten or more counts. The chain recombines TRBV28 with TRBJ1-5; D is ambiguous. Trimming cost V 10 bases and J 6 bases, with 16 bases left between them. The CDR3 length is 13 residues. The germline gives CDR1 MDHEN, CDR2 SYDVKM. In DNA form, the CDR3 reads TGTGCCACCGGGAACGCTGCCAGTCAGCCCCAGCATTTT. Translated: CATGNAASQPQHF.

This clonotype was detected many times. The rearrangement uses TRBV27 and TRBJ2-5; TRBD2 matches at 7 bases. CDR1 is MNHEY and CDR2 is SMNVEV in the germline V gene (reference sequence). The V and J ends lost 4 bases and 5 bases, in that order; junction bases with no gene match: 4. The CDR3 loop spans 13 amino acids. In nucleotides, the CDR3 is TGTGCCAGCAGTTGGGGAGGGTGGGAGACCCAGTACTTC. Residues: CASSWGGWETQYF.

This chain joins TRBV9 and TRBJ2-7; D ambiguous. CDR1 SGDLS and CDR2 YYNGEE come from the germline V gene. The CDR3 consists of 13 residues. Trimming left V 4 bases short and J 3 bases short, with 11 bases between. The CDR3 loop reads CASSPDGYYEQYF. CDR3 bases: TGTGCCAGCAGCCCGGACGGTTACTACGAGCAGTACTTC.

The chain joins TRBV10-3 to TRBJ2-5; D may match TRBD1 or TRBD2 (6 bases each). The CDR3 spans 14 residues. The V gene lost 4 bases and the J gene lost 1 base, with 10 bases spanning the gap. Germline values: CDR1 ENHRY, CDR2 SYGVKD. DNA for the CDR3: TGTGCCATCAGTGGTGGGGGGCCCCAAGAGACCCAGTACTTC. Its protein product is CAISGGGPQETQYF.

This clonotype was counted many times. J is TRBJ1-1 and V is TRBV7-6; D might be TRBD1 (6 bases). CDR1 SGHVS and CDR2 FNYEAQ come from the germline V gene. Between the trimmed V and J ends, which lost 3 bases and 2 bases, there was a span of 16 bases. This CDR3 spans 16 amino acids. The CDR3 spells CASSFNRDPGNTEAFF. CDR3 sequence (DNA): TGTGCCAGCAGCTTTAACAGGGACCCTGGCAACACTGAAGCTTTCTTT.

The chain couples TRBV29-1 to TRBJ2-7; D is possibly TRBD2 (5 bases). The CDR3 contains 11 residues. The germline V and J ends were trimmed by 4 bases and 6 bases, with 10 bases remaining between them. CDR1 is SQVTM and CDR2 is ANQGSEA in the germline V gene. The CDR3 loop reads CSVAKSGEQYF. As DNA, the CDR3 is TGCAGCGTTGCAAAAAGCGGCGAGCAGTACTTC.

This clonotype has more than one count but fewer than ten. This chain uses TRBV12-3 or TRBV12-4 with TRBJ2-3; D gene uncertain. V lost 2 bases to trimming and J lost 6 bases, with 9 bases between them. The CDR3 sequence is 13 residues long. This chain's CDR3 is CASSLMASDTQYF. The CDR3 DNA reads as TGTGCCAGCAGTTTAATGGCGTCGGATACGCAGTATTTT.

V gene TRBV5-1 combines with J gene TRBJ2-5; 9 nucleotides line up with TRBD2. The germline gives CDR1 SGHRS, CDR2 YFSETQ. With V trimmed by 2 bases and J by 3 bases, 5 bases remained unmatched. CDR3 length equals 15 residues. CDR3 region: CASSFGLANEETQYF. For the CDR3, the DNA is TGCGCCAGCAGCTTCGGACTAGCGAACGAAGAGACCCAGTACTTC.

V is TRBV10-3 and J is TRBJ2-3; TRBD2 is a possible D gene (6 bases). The germline CDR1 and CDR2 sequences are ENHRY and SYGVKD. The CDR3 sequence is 16 residues long. V was cut by 0 bases and J by 3 bases, with 13 bases left in between. CDR3 sequence reads: CAISESGGDSTDTQYF. Here the CDR3 DNA reads TGTGCCATCAGTGAGTCCGGAGGGGATTCGACAGATACGCAGTATTTT.

The chain carries TRBV5-5 and TRBJ1-5, with a weak D call TRBD1 (6 bases). The CDR3 totals 15 residues. V lost 4 bases, J lost 0 bases, and 11 bases lay in between. Germline assignment: CDR1 SGHKS and CDR2 YYEKEE (reference sequence). CDR3 in amino acids: CASSPTGFSNQPQHF. The CDR3 DNA reads as TGTGCCAGCAGCCCTACAGGGTTTAGCAATCAGCCCCAGCATTTT.

V is TRBV7-8 and J is TRBJ1-4; D is unresolved. The CDR3 is 19 amino acids. V was shortened by 5 bases and J by 0 bases, with 22 bases between the two germline ends. Germline V gives CDR1 SGHVS, CDR2 FQNEAQ. The CDR3 is CASSPSLMEWGSTNEKLFF. The CDR3 DNA reads as TGTGCCAGCAGCCCGAGCTTAATGGAGTGGGGTTCAACTAATGAAAAACTGTTTTTT.

This clonotype was seen at least ten times. The DNA for the CDR3 is TGCAGTGCTTACCAGGACAGGGCGGCAACAGTCGGCCTAGGGCAGTACTTC. Amino acid sequence: CSAYQDRAATVGLGQYF. The V call is TRBV20-1, the J call TRBJ2-7; TRBD1 agrees at 8 bases. This CDR3 spans 17 amino acids. The germline CDR1 and CDR2 sequences are DFQATT and SNEGSKA (reference sequence). J lost 9 bases, V lost 5 bases, and 24 bases had no gene match.

The chain links TRBV20-1 to TRBJ1-2; D not certain. Trimming shortened V by 0 bases and J by 2 bases, and 10 bases separated the two germline ends. Per the germline V gene, CDR1 is DFQATT and CDR2 is SNEGSKA (reference sequence). The CDR3 length is 14 residues. CDR3 residues: CSARDRQQNYGYTF. CDR3 DNA sequence: TGCAGTGCTAGAGATCGGCAGCAAAACTATGGCTACACCTTC.

The chain employs TRBV13 and TRBJ1-6; TRBD1 aligns across 8 bases. The CDR3 is made up of 16 amino acids. With V trimmed by 0 bases and J by 10 bases, 8 bases remained unmatched. Germline V gives CDR1 PRHDT, CDR2 FYEKMQ (reference sequence). CDR3 coding DNA: TGTGCCAGCAGCTTAGGCGGGGACAGGATATCATCACCCCTCCACTTT. It encodes CASSLGGDRISSPLHF. The full variable domain, with the rest looked up from reference TRBV13 and TRBJ1-6, is AAGVIQSPRHLIKEKRETATLKCYPIPRHDTVYWYQQGPGQDPQFLISFYEKMQSDKGSIPDRFSAQQFSDYHSELNMSSLELGDSALYFCASSLGGDRISSPLHFGNGTRLTVT.

The chain recombines TRBV28 with TRBJ1-4; TRBD1 matches 7 bases. CDR1 and CDR2 (germline): MDHEN, SYDVKM. The CDR3 sequence is 15 residues long. With 5 bases clipped from V and 6 bases from J, the junction kept 9 bases outside the gene matches. CDR3: CASSPRGSGHEKLFF. CDR3 coding DNA: TGTGCCAGCAGTCCCAGGGGGAGCGGTCATGAAAAACTGTTTTTT.

This clonotype was seen a few times. V is TRBV27 and J is TRBJ2-2, with 10 positions matching TRBD1. This CDR3 contains 19 residues. Germline values: CDR1 MNHEY, CDR2 SMNVEV (reference sequence). The trim removed 6 bases at V and 3 bases at J, leaving 16 bases unmatched. The CDR3 nucleotides are TGTGCCAGCAGCTACCAACGGACAGGGGGATCAATTTACACCGGGGAGCTGTTTTTT. It is translated as CASSYQRTGGSIYTGELFF.

The chain links TRBV7-9 to TRBJ2-7; 9 bases map to TRBD1. V shed 5 bases and J 4 bases; nucleotides not matched to a gene: 9. The CDR3 loop spans 15 amino acids. Per germline, CDR1 SEHNR and CDR2 FQNEAQ (reference sequence). CDR3 protein: CASSGTGTGLYEQYF. CDR3 nucleotides: TGTGCCAGCAGCGGGACCGGGACAGGGCTGTACGAGCAGTACTTC.

A word on this clonotype: A far larger clone is a single base away, which makes a read error likely. The rearrangement uses TRBV27 and TRBJ2-7; D gene unclear. The CDR3 has 15 amino acids. In germline, CDR1 is MNHEY, CDR2 SMNVEV (reference sequence). CDR3 bases: TGTGCCAGCAGCTTCGGGCACGGACCCTACGAAGAGCAGTGCTTC. Translation: CASSFGHGPYEEQCF.

The chain joins TRBV20-1 to TRBJ2-5; TRBD1 agrees at 7 bases. Per the germline V gene, CDR1 is DFQATT and CDR2 is SNEGSKA (reference sequence). V lost 3 bases and J lost 4; bases outside the gene matches: 8. The CDR3 spans 14 residues. In DNA, the CDR3 is TGCAGTGCTAGGACCGGGACAGAGAGAGAGACCCAGTACTTC. This translates into CSARTGTERETQYF.

This clonotype was counted at least ten times. The rearrangement joins TRBV28 to TRBJ1-6; weak D call: TRBD1 (5 bases). This CDR3 has 16 residues. Trimming shortened V by 2 bases and J by 6 bases, and 14 bases separated the two germline ends. Germline lookup yields CDR1 MDHEN and CDR2 SYDVKM. The CDR3 is CASSLSLGRFNSPLHF. For the CDR3, the DNA is TGTGCCAGCAGTTTAAGTCTGGGACGGTTTAATTCACCCCTCCACTTT.

The V and J genes are TRBV20-1 and TRBJ2-2; no firm D call. CDR3 length: 12 amino acids. The germline CDR1 and CDR2 sequences are DFQATT and SNEGSKA (reference sequence). Trimming took off 5 bases at V and 6 bases at J, with 10 bases between the two ends. The CDR3 DNA sequence: TGCAGTGCTCGACCAGGACCCGGGGAGCTGTTTTTT. This codes for CSARPGPGELFF.

Ten or more counts support this clonotype. The V gene is TRBV7-2, the J gene TRBJ1-2, with TRBD1 as a possible D gene (6 bases). The CDR3 totals 15 residues. The germline V gene encodes CDR1 SGHTA and CDR2 FQGNSA. V was clipped by 4 bases and J by 7 bases, with 19 bases between them. The CDR3 loop reads CASSSHRARWGGYTF. In DNA form, the CDR3 reads TGTGCCAGCAGCTCCCACAGGGCGCGGTGGGGTGGCTACACCTTC.

This clonotype was recorded at least ten times. This chain connects TRBV7-9 to TRBJ1-2, with no clear D. Germline-derived CDR1 and CDR2 are SEHNR and FQNEAQ (reference sequence). The CDR3 is 12 residues long. The germline V and J ends were trimmed by 4 bases and 8 bases, with 11 bases remaining between them. The CDR3 region is CASSSDIEGYTF. The DNA of the CDR3 is TGTGCCAGCAGCTCTGACATCGAAGGCTACACCTTC. Looking up the rest from reference TRBV7-9 and TRBJ1-2 gives the full variable domain: DTGVSQNPRHKITKRGQNVTFRCDPISEHNRLYWYRQTLGQGPEFLTYFQNEAQLEKSRLLSDRFSAERPKGSFSTLEIQRTEQGDSAMYLCASSSDIEGYTFGSGTRLTVV.

This clonotype was seen ten or more times. V is TRBV7-2 and J is TRBJ1-4; a possible D gene is TRBD1 (5 bases). Germline CDR1 and CDR2: SGHTA and FQGNSA. The germline V and J ends were trimmed by 1 base and 0 bases, with 12 bases remaining between them. The length of the CDR3 is 17 residues. CDR3 bases: TGTGCCAGCAGCTTAGGAGCAGGGTTCGCAACTAATGAAAAACTGTTTTTT. Residues: CASSLGAGFATNEKLFF. Looking up the rest from reference TRBV7-2 and TRBJ1-4 gives the full variable domain: GAGVSQSPSNKVTEKGKDVELRCDPISGHTALYWYRQSLGQGLEFLIYFQGNSAPDKSGLPSDRFSAERTGGSVSTLTIQRTQQEDSAVYLCASSLGAGFATNEKLFFGSGTQLSVL.

The chain recombines TRBV6-1 with TRBJ2-7; weak D call: TRBD2 (5 bases). Germline CDR1 and CDR2: MNHNS and SASEGT. The CDR3 consists of 15 residues. Trimming took off 5 bases at V and 6 bases at J, with 20 bases between the two ends. The DNA for the CDR3 is TGTGCCAGCAGTATAGGAGGTGGGAGTTTTCTCGAGCAGTACTTC. Encoded protein: CASSIGGGSFLEQYF.

This chain uses TRBV5-6 with TRBJ1-4; 9 bases fit TRBD1. This CDR3 is built from 16 residues. J gave up 8 bases and V 1 base, and 9 bases lay outside the gene matches. Germline loops: CDR1 SGHDT, CDR2 YYEEEE. The CDR3 region has the DNA TGTGCCAGCAGCTTGCTCGGACAGGGGCCTGGAGAAAAACTGTTTTTT. Amino acids: CASSLLGQGPGEKLFF. The entire variable domain, with the rest obtained from reference TRBV5-6 and TRBJ1-4, is as follows: DAGVTQSPTHLIKTRGQQVTLRCSPKSGHDTVSWYQQALGQGPQFIFQYYEEEERQRGNFPDRFSGHQFPNYSSELNVNALLLGDSALYLCASSLLGQGPGEKLFFGSGTQLSVL.

This clonotype was recorded a few times. The chain recombines TRBV7-9 with TRBJ2-5, with TRBD2 identical over 11 bases. J lost 4 bases, V lost 3 bases, and 4 bases had no gene match. The CDR3 loop spans 15 amino acids. Germline values: CDR1 SEHNR, CDR2 FQNEAQ (reference sequence). The CDR3 bases are TGTGCCAGCAGCTTTAGCGGGAGGGCCCCAGAGACCCAGTACTTC. It codes for CASSFSGRAPETQYF.